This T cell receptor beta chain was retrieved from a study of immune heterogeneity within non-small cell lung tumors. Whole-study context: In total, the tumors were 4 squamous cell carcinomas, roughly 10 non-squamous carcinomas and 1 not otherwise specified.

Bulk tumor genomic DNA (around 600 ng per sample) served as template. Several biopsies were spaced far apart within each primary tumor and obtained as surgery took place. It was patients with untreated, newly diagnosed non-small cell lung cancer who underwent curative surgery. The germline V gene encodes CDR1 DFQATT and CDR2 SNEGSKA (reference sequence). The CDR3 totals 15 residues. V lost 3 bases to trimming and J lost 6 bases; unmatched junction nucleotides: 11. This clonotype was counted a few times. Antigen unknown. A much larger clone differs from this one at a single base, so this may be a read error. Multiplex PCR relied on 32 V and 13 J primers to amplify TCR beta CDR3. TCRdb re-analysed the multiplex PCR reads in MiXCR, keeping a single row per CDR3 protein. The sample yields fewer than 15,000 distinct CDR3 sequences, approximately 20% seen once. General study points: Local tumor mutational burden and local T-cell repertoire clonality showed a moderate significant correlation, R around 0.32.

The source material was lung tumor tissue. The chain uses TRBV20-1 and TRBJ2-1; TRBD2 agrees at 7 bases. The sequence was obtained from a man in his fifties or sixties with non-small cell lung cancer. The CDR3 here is CSARSPSGAANEQFF. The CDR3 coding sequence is TGCAGTGCTAGGTCCCCTAGCGGAGCTGCCAATGAGCAGTTCTTC.